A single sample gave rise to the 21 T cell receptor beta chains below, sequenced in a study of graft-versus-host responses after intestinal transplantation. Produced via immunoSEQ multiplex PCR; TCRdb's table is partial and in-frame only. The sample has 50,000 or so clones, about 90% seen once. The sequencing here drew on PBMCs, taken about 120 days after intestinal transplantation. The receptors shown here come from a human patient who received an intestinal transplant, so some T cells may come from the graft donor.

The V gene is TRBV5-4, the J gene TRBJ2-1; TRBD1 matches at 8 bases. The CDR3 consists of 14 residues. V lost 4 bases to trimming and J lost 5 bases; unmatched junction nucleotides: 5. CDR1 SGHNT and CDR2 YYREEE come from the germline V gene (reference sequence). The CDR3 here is CASSLDRAHNEQFF. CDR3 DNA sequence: TGTGCCAGCAGCCTGGACAGGGCCCACAATGAGCAGTTCTTC. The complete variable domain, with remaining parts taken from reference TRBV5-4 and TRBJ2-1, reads ETGVTQSPTHLIKTRGQQVTLRCSSQSGHNTVSWYQQALGQGPQFIFQYYREEENGRGNFPPRFSGLQFPNYSSELNVNALELDDSALYLCASSLDRAHNEQFFGPGTRLTVL.

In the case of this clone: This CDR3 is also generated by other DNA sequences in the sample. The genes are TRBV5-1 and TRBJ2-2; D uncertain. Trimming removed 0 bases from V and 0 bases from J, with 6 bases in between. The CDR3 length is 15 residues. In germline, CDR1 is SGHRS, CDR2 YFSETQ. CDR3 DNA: TGCGCCAGCAGCTTGGACAGCGCGAACACCGGGGAGCTGTTTTTT. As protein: CASSLDSANTGELFF.

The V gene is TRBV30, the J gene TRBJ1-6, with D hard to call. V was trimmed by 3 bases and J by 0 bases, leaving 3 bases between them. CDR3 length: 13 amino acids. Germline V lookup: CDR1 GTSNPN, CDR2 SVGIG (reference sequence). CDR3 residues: CAWRDSYNSPLHF. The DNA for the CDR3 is TGTGCCTGGAGGGACTCCTATAATTCACCCCTCCACTTT.

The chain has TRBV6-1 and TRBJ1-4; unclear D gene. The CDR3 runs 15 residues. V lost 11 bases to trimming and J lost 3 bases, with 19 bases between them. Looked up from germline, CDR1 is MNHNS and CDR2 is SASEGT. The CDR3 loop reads CASTPTRASNEKLFF. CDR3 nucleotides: TGTGCCTCCACCCCCACCCGGGCGTCTAATGAAAAACTGTTTTTT.

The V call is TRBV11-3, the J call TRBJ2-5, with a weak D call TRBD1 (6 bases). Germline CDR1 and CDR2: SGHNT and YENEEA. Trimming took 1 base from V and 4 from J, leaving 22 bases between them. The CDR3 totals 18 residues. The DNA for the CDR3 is TGTGCCAGCAGCTTAGTTCATATGGACAGAAAGAGGACAGAGACCCAGTACTTC. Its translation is CASSLVHMDRKRTETQYF.

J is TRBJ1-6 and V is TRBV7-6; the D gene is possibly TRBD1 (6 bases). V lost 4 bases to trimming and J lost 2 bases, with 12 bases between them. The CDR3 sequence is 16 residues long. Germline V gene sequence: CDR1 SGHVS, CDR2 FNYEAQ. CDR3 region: CASSSSTGTYNSPLHF. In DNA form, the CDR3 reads TGTGCCAGCAGCTCCTCGACAGGAACCTATAATTCACCCCTCCACTTT. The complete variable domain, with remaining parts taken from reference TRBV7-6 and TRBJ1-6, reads GAGVSQSPRYKVTKRGQDVALRCDPISGHVSLYWYRQALGQGPEFLTYFNYEAQQDKSGLPNDRFSAERPEGSISTLTIQRTEQRDSAMYRCASSSSTGTYNSPLHFGNGTRLTVT.

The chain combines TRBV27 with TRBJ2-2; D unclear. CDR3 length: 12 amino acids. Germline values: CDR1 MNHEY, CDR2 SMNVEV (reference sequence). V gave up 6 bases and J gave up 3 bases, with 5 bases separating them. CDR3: CASSRDTGELFF. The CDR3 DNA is TGTGCCAGCAGCCGAGACACCGGGGAGCTGTTTTTT.

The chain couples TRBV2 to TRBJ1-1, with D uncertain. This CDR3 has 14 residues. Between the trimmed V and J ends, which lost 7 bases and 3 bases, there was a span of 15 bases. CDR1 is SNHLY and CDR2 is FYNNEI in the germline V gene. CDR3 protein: CASNEVPAYTEAFF. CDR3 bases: TGTGCCAGCAACGAGGTCCCGGCCTACACTGAAGCTTTCTTT. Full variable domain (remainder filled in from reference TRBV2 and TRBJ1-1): EPEVTQTPSHQVTQMGQEVILRCVPISNHLYFYWYRQILGQKVEFLVSFYNNEISEKSEIFDDQFSVERPDGSNFTLKIRSTKLEDSAMYFCASNEVPAYTEAFFGQGTRLTVV.

Here the CDR3 DNA reads TGTGCCAGTAGTGCTACTAGCGGGACCTACAATGAGCAGTTCTTC. Protein product: CASSATSGTYNEQFF. The chain recombines TRBV19 with TRBJ2-1; 10 nucleotides agree with TRBD2. The germline V gene encodes CDR1 LNHDA and CDR2 SQIVND (reference sequence). The CDR3 extends over 15 amino acids. Losses at the gene ends were 5 bases for V and 2 bases for J; bases not matched to a gene: 3.

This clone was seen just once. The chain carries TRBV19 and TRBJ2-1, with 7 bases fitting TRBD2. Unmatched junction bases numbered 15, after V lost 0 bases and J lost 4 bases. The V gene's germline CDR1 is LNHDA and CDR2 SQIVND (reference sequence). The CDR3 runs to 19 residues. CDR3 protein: CASSIDGGAGAVQYNEQFF. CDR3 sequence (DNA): TGTGCCAGTAGTATAGATGGGGGTGCGGGAGCTGTCCAATACAATGAGCAGTTCTTC.

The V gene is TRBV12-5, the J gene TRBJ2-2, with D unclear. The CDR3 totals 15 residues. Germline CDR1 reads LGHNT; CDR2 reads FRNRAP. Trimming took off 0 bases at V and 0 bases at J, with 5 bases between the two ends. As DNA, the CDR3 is TGTGCTAGTGGTTTGGTACTCGCGAACACCGGGGAGCTGTTTTTT. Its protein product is CASGLVLANTGELFF.

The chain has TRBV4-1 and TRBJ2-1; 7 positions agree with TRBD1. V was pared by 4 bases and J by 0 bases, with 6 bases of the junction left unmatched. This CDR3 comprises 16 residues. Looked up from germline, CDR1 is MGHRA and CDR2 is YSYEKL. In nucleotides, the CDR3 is TGCGCCAGCAGCCTTATGGGACAGAGCTCCTACAATGAGCAGTTCTTC. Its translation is CASSLMGQSSYNEQFF.

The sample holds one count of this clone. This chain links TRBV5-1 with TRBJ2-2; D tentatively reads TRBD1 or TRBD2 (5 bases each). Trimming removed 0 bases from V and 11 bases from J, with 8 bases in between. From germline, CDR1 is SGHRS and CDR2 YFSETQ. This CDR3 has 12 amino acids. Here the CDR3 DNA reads TGCGCCAGCAGCTTGGGAGGGGTCGAGCTGTTTTTT. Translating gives CASSLGGVELFF.

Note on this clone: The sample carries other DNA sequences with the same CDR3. CDR3 nucleotide sequence: TGTGCCAGCAGCGAAGGACAGGGGACCGGGGAGCTGTTTTTT. This sequence encodes CASSEGQGTGELFF. The chain combines TRBV5-6 with TRBJ2-2, with 9 bases lining up with TRBD1. Looked up from germline, CDR1 is SGHDT and CDR2 is YYEEEE. V was clipped by 4 bases and J by 5 bases; unmatched bases: 3. The CDR3 has 14 amino acids.

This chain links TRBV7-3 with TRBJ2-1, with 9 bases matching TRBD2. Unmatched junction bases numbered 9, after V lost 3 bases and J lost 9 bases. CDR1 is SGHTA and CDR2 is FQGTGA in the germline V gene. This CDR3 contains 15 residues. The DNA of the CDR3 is TGTGCCAGCAGCTTCGCGGGAGGGCCACTTCCTGAGCAGTTCTTC. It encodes CASSFAGGPLPEQFF. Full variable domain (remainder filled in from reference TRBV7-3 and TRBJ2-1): GAGVSQTPSNKVTEKGKYVELRCDPISGHTALYWYRQSLGQGPEFLIYFQGTGAADDSGLPNDRFFAVRPEGSVSTLKIQRTERGDSAVYLCASSFAGGPLPEQFFGPGTRLTVL.

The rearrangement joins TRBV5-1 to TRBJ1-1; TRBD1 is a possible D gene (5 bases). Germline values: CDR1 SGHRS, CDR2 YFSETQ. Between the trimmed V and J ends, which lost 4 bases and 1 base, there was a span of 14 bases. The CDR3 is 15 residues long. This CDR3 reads CASSGAGIPNTEAFF. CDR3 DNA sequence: TGCGCCAGCAGCGGGGCCGGGATCCCGAACACTGAAGCTTTCTTT. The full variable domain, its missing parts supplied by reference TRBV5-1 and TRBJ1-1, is KAGVTQTPRYLIKTRGQQVTLSCSPISGHRSVSWYQQTPGQGLQFLFEYFSETQRNKGNFPGRFSGRQFSNSRSEMNVSTLELGDSALYLCASSGAGIPNTEAFFGQGTRLTVV.

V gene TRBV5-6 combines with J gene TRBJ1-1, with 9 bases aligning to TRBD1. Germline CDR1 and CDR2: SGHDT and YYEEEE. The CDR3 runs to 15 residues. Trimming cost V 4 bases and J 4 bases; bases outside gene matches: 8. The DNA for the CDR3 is TGTGCCAGCAGCCCGATGACAGGGGGGAGCACTGAAGCTTTCTTT. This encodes CASSPMTGGSTEAFF. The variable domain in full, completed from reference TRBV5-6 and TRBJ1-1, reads DAGVTQSPTHLIKTRGQQVTLRCSPKSGHDTVSWYQQALGQGPQFIFQYYEEEERQRGNFPDRFSGHQFPNYSSELNVNALLLGDSALYLCASSPMTGGSTEAFFGQGTRLTVV.

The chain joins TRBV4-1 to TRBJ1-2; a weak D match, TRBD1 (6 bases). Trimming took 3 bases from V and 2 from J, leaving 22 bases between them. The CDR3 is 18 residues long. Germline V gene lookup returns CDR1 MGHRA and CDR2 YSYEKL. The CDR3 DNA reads TGCGCCAGCAGCCAGCTGGGGGTTCGGGGGGCTGCGAACTATGGCTACACCTTC. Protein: CASSQLGVRGAANYGYTF.

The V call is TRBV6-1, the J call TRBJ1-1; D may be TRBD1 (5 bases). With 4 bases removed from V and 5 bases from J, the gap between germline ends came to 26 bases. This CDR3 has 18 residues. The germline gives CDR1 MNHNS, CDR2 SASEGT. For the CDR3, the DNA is TGTGCCAGCAGTGGCCCGATTATACAGGTTACCTATGGGACTGAAGCTTTCTTT. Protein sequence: CASSGPIIQVTYGTEAFF.

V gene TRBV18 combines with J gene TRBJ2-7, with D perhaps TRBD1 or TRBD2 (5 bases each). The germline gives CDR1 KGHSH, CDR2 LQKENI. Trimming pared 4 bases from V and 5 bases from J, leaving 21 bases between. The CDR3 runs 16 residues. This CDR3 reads CASSRWDPGVANEQYF. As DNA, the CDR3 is TGTGCCAGCTCACGCTGGGACCCAGGCGTGGCAAACGAGCAGTACTTC.

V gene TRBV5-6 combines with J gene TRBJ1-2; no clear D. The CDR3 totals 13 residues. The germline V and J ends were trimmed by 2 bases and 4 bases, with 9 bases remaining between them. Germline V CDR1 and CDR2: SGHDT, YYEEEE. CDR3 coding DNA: TGTGCCAGCAGCTTACACAAGGGCTATGGCTACACCTTC. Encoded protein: CASSLHKGYGYTF.